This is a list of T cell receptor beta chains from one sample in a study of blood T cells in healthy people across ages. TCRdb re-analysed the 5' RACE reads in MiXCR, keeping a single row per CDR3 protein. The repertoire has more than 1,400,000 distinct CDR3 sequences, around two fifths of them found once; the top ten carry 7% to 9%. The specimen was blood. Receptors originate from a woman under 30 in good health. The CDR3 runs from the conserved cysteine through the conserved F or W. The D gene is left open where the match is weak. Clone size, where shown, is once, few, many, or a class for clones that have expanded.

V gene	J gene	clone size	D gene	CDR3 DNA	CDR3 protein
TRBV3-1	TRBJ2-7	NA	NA	TGTGCCAGCAGCTACTTCGACAGGACTCCCTACGAGCAGTACTTC	CASSYFDRTPYEQYF
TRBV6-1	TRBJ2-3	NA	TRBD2	TGTGCCAGCAGTGACGGGCCTTGGTTAGCGGGAGATGACACAGATACGCAGTATTTT	CASSDGPWLAGDDTDTQYF
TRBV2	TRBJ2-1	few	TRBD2	TGTGCCAGCAGCCGGGACTATAACACCAATGAGCAGTTCTTC	CASSRDYNTNEQFF
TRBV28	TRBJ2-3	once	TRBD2	TGTGCCAGCAGCCCTCTAGCGGGGGGGCAAATAGATACGCAGTATTTT	CASSPLAGGQIDTQYF
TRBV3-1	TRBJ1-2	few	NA	TGTGCCAGCAGCCAAGTCAGGGACGGCTACACCTTC	CASSQVRDGYTF
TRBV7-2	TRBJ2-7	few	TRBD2	TGTGCCAGCAGCCCGGGAGGGGACGGGACCTACGAGCAGTACTTC	CASSPGGDGTYEQYF
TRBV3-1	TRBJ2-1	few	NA	TGTGCCAGCAGCCATCCGGGCTCAGGCAATGAGCAGTTCTTC	CASSHPGSGNEQFF
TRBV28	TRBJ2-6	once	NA	TGTGCCAGCCTAGGGGGACTTGGGGCCAACGTCCTGACTTTC	CASLGGLGANVLTF
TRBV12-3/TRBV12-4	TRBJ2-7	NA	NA	TGTGCCAGCAGAAGTGAAGGGGGCTCCTACGAGCAGTACTTC	CASRSEGGSYEQYF
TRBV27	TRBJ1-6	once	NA	TGTGCCAGCAGATCAACACATTCACCCCTCCACTTT	CASRSTHSPLHF
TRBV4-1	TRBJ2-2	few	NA	TGCGCCAGCAGCCCCGGGATGGCGGGGACTGCCGGGGAGCTGTTTTTT	CASSPGMAGTAGELFF
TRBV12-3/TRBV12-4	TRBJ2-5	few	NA	TGTGCCAGCAGTTTAGGCGGGGTCGGGATCCAAGAGACCCAGTACTTC	CASSLGGVGIQETQYF
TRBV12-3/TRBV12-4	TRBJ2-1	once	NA	TGTGCCAGCAGTATCACCCTAGCTACCCGCAATGAGCAGTTCTTC	CASSITLATRNEQFF
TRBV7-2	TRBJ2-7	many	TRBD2	TGTGCCAGCAGCGTCGGGGGGGCCTCCTACGAGCAGTACTTC	CASSVGGASYEQYF
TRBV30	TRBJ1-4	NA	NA	TGTGCCTGGAGGTTACCGGGAAAGGCTAATGAAAAACTGTTTTTT	CAWRLPGKANEKLFF
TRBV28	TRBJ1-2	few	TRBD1	TGTGCCAGCAGTCCCCCCACAGGGGAGCGCTTTGGCTACACCTTC	CASSPPTGERFGYTF
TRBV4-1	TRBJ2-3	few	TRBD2	TGCGCCAGCAGCCAAGAGGCCGGGACTAGTAAGGCCTCAGATACGCAGTATTTT	CASSQEAGTSKASDTQYF
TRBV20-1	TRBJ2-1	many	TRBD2	TGCAGTGCTAGGAAATTAGCGGGAGAAAACAATGAGCAGTTCTTC	CSARKLAGENNEQFF
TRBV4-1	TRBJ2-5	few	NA	TGCGCCAGCAGCCAGGAACTTTCCGGACGGATGACCCAAGAGACCCAGTACTTC	CASSQELSGRMTQETQYF
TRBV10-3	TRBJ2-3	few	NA	TGTGCCATCAGTGAGTCGGAGTTAGATACGCAGTATTTT	CAISESELDTQYF
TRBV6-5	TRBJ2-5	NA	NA	TGTGCCAGCAGTTATAAAGCTAGCGTTTCAAGAGAGACCCAGTACTTC	CASSYKASVSRETQYF
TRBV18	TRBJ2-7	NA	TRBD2	TGTGCCAGCCAAATGGGACTAGGGAACTACGAGCAGTACTTC	CASQMGLGNYEQYF
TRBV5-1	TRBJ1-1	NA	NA	TGCGCCAGCAGCTTTAGGGATGAAGCTTTCTTT	CASSFRDEAFF
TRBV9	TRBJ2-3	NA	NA	TGTGCCAGCAGCGTACGATGGGTGGATACGCAGTATTTT	CASSVRWVDTQYF
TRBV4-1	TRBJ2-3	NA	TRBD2	TGCGCCAGCAGCGCCCGGAGTCTAGCGGGGGGACCCACAGATACGCAGTATTTT	CASSARSLAGGPTDTQYF
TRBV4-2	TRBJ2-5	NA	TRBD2	TGTGCCGGCCAGCGGGAGGGGGAGCAGTACTTC	CAGQREGEQYF
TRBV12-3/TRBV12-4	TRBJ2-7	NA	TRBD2	TGTGCCAGCAGTTTGGTTAGCGGGAGCTCCTACGAGCAGTACTTC	CASSLVSGSSYEQYF
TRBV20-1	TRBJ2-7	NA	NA	TGCAGTGCTAGAGATAGGCGTTACGAGCAGTACTTC	CSARDRRYEQYF
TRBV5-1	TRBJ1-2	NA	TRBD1	TGCGCCAGCAGCAGGCAGGGGGCGCTTAACTATGGCTACACCTTC	CASSRQGALNYGYTF
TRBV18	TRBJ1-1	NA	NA	TGTGCCAGCTCACCCGGTCAGGAGACTGAAGCTTTCTTT	CASSPGQETEAFF
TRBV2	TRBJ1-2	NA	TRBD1	TGTGCCAGCAGGGGAGACAGGGACTACTATGGCTACACCTTC	CASRGDRDYYGYTF
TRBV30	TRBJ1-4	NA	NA	TGTGCCTGGAGTGGGAAAACTAATGAAAAACTGTTTTTT	CAWSGKTNEKLFF
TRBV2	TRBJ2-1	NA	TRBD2	TGTGCCAGCAGTGTCCCGACTAGCGGGAATAGAGACGAGCAGTTCTTC	CASSVPTSGNRDEQFF
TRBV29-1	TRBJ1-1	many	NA	TGCAGCGTTGAACCAGGGAACACTGAAGCTTTCTTT	CSVEPGNTEAFF
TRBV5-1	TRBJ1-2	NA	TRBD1	TGCACCAGCAGCTTGGCGCAGGGGGAGAGAGGCTATGGCTACACCTTC	CTSSLAQGERGYGYTF